A single sample gave rise to the 29 T cell receptor beta chains below, sequenced in a study of blood T cell repertoires in COVID-19. Sequenced by immunoSEQ multiplex PCR; TCRdb stores in-frame clones only, minus some. The sample lists 350,000 to 400,000 clones; 80% to 90% were seen once. The specimen was PBMCs or T cells enriched from blood (not recorded which). All receptors come from a man younger than 35 who had recovered from COVID-19.

The chain is built from TRBV10-3 and TRBJ2-2; perhaps TRBD2 as D (6 bases). Germline lookup yields CDR1 ENHRY and CDR2 SYGVKD. Deletions cut 8 bases from V and 1 base from J, with 14 bases between. This CDR3 is 15 amino acids long. The chain's CDR3 is CAISGRSLNTGELFF. DNA of the CDR3: TGTGCCATCTCTGGGAGGTCGTTGAACACCGGGGAGCTGTTTTTT.

The CDR3 sequence: CASSLNSDNEQFF. CDR3 nucleotides: TGTGCCAGCAGCTTAAACTCGGACAATGAGCAGTTCTTC. The rearrangement uses TRBV7-3 and TRBJ2-1; D remains ambiguous. Per germline, CDR1 SGHTA and CDR2 FQGTGA. The germline V and J ends were trimmed by 1 base and 5 bases, with 6 bases remaining between them. CDR3 size: 13 residues.

In this sample, this clone turned up once. This CDR3 reads CASGGSGGRLETQYF. The CDR3 coding sequence is TGCGCCAGCGGGGGCAGCGGGGGTAGATTAGAGACCCAGTACTTC. This chain joins TRBV5-1 and TRBJ2-5, with 8 bases that match TRBD2. Losses at the gene ends were 7 bases for V and 4 bases for J; bases not matched to a gene: 12. The CDR3 runs 15 residues. Germline CDR1 SGHRS, CDR2 YFSETQ.

V gene TRBV5-1 combines with J gene TRBJ1-1, with D perhaps TRBD1 (6 bases). V was pared by 4 bases and J by 1 base, with 11 bases between. The length of the CDR3 is 14 residues. Germline V gives CDR1 SGHRS, CDR2 YFSETQ. The CDR3 reads CASSTSRGNTEAFF. The DNA for the CDR3 is TGCGCCAGCAGCACCTCCAGGGGGAACACTGAAGCTTTCTTT.

The rearrangement uses TRBV25-1 and TRBJ2-5; possible D gene TRBD1, 6 bases. Germline CDR1 is MGHDK and CDR2 is SYGVNS. This CDR3 is 17 amino acids long. Trimming removed 3 bases from V and 1 base from J, with 18 bases in between. CDR3 amino acids: CASSDVGGTAFQETQYF. In DNA, the CDR3 is TGTGCCAGCAGTGACGTTGGGGGCACAGCCTTCCAAGAGACCCAGTACTTC.

The CDR3 sequence: CASSEDNSYEQYF. CDR3 sequence (DNA): TGTGCCAGCAGCGAGGACAACTCCTACGAGCAGTACTTC. The gene calls are TRBV9 and TRBJ2-7; D might be TRBD1 (5 bases). CDR1 SGDLS and CDR2 YYNGEE come from the germline V gene. This CDR3 contains 13 residues. Trimming removed 3 bases from V and 0 bases from J, with 7 bases in between.

This clone occurred once. This CDR3 is CASSQDPAGAYGYTF. CDR3 DNA sequence: TGTGCCAGCAGCCAAGATCCAGCAGGGGCCTATGGCTACACCTTC. The chain carries TRBV3-1 (or the pseudogene TRBV3-2) and TRBJ1-2, with D perhaps matching TRBD1 (6 bases). Germline V gives CDR1 LGHDT, CDR2 YNNKEL (reference sequence). The CDR3 sequence is 15 residues long. V was clipped by 0 bases and J by 4 bases, with 12 bases between them.

V gene TRBV4-1 combines with J gene TRBJ1-1; no clear D gene. Trimming pared 2 bases from V and 0 bases from J, leaving 13 bases between. The CDR3 contains 16 residues. CDR1 is MGHRA, CDR2 YSYEKL, per germline. The CDR3 here is CASSQTVGGLNTEAFF. The CDR3, as DNA: TGCGCCAGCAGCCAAACAGTTGGTGGGTTGAACACTGAAGCTTTCTTT.

J is TRBJ1-2 and V is TRBV6-2 or TRBV6-3; no clear D. The CDR3 length is 14 residues. The germline V gene has CDR1 MNHEY and CDR2 SVGEGT. Trimming left V 2 bases short and J 0 bases short, with 7 bases between. The CDR3 loop reads CASSYGGPNYGYTF. CDR3 sequence (DNA): TGTGCCAGCAGTTACGGCGGCCCTAACTATGGCTACACCTTC.

The chain links TRBV10-2 to TRBJ2-2, with TRBD1 matching over 10 bases. This CDR3 spans 14 amino acids. Germline CDR1 and CDR2: WSHSY and SAAADI. V trimming: 8 bases; J trimming: 2 bases; junction bases outside the gene matches: 2. CDR3 DNA: TGCGCCAGCGGGGACAGGGGAAACACCGGGGAGCTGTTTTTT. Translated: CASGDRGNTGELFF.

This clone was seen a few times. The V gene is TRBV5-1, the J gene TRBJ2-7; possible D gene TRBD1, 5 bases. The CDR3 is made up of 12 amino acids. The V gene lost 5 bases and the J gene lost 5 bases, with 11 bases spanning the gap. Germline lookup yields CDR1 SGHRS and CDR2 YFSETQ. The CDR3 DNA reads TGCGCCAGCAGGCAGGGTACAGACGAGCAGTACTTC. As protein: CASRQGTDEQYF.

V usage is TRBV18 and J usage is TRBJ1-1, with TRBD1 as a possible D gene (5 bases). V was clipped by 8 bases and J by 1 base, with 11 bases between them. The CDR3 length is 13 residues. Looked up from germline, CDR1 is KGHSH and CDR2 is LQKENI. CDR3: CASRGGENTEAFF. The CDR3 bases are TGTGCCAGCCGGGGGGGTGAGAACACTGAAGCTTTCTTT.

This sequence joins TRBV7-9 and TRBJ1-1; D is unclear. The CDR3 runs 16 residues. The V end lost 4 bases, the J end lost 1 base, and 16 bases lay between the germline ends. Germline lookup yields CDR1 SEHNR and CDR2 FQNEAQ (reference sequence). CDR3 sequence (DNA): TGTGCCAGCAGCTGGAGGACGGGGAGGAGGAACACTGAAGCTTTCTTT. This codes for CASSWRTGRRNTEAFF.

The chain is built from TRBV7-9 and TRBJ2-7; TRBD1 aligns across 10 bases. Trimming cost V 3 bases and J 2 bases; bases outside gene matches: 1. This CDR3 region has 14 residues. The germline CDR1 and CDR2 sequences are SEHNR and FQNEAQ (reference sequence). The CDR3 DNA follows: TGTGCCAGCAGCTTGGACAGGGGGACCTACGAGCAGTACTTC. Translated: CASSLDRGTYEQYF.

The chain is built from TRBV5-1 and TRBJ2-1; D may be TRBD2 (6 bases). The CDR3 runs 15 residues. Trimming removed 0 bases at V and 6 bases at J, with 13 bases between. CDR1 is SGHRS and CDR2 is YFSETQ in the germline V gene. CDR3 sequence (DNA): TGCGCCAGCAGCTTGGACGGGAGTCGGGGCAATGAGCAGTTCTTC. This sequence encodes CASSLDGSRGNEQFF.

The chain combines TRBV5-1 with TRBJ2-1, with TRBD2 as a possible D gene (5 bases). The V end lost 0 bases, the J end lost 0 bases, and 13 bases lay between the germline ends. Per the germline V gene, CDR1 is SGHRS and CDR2 is YFSETQ. The length of the CDR3 is 17 residues. The CDR3 loop reads CASSLAGGPVSYNEQFF. The DNA for the CDR3 is TGCGCCAGCAGCTTGGCTGGAGGCCCTGTCTCCTACAATGAGCAGTTCTTC.

The gene calls are TRBV7-9 and TRBJ1-2; tentative D call: TRBD1 (6 bases). Germline loops: CDR1 SEHNR, CDR2 FQNEAQ (reference sequence). The V and J ends lost 5 bases and 5 bases respectively, with 15 bases between them. The CDR3 loop spans 14 amino acids. The CDR3 region has the DNA TGTGCCAGCAGCCAACAGGGAAAGTGGTATGGCTACACCTTC. This gives the protein CASSQQGKWYGYTF. The full variable domain, completed using reference TRBV7-9 and TRBJ1-2, is DTGVSQNPRHKITKRGQNVTFRCDPISEHNRLYWYRQTLGQGPEFLTYFQNEAQLEKSRLLSDRFSAERPKGSFSTLEIQRTEQGDSAMYLCASSQQGKWYGYTFGSGTRLTVV.

This clone was detected once. The chain links TRBV6-5 to TRBJ1-1; D gene uncertain. Trimming took off 2 bases at V and 8 bases at J, with 9 bases between the two ends. CDR3 length: 12 residues. The germline CDR1 and CDR2 sequences are MNHEY and SVGAGI. The CDR3 region has the DNA TGTGCCAGCAGTTACCCTCCGGGGGAAGCTTTCTTT. This codes for CASSYPPGEAFF.

The chain has TRBV5-1 and TRBJ2-1; 8 nucleotides line up with TRBD2. The germline V gene has CDR1 SGHRS and CDR2 YFSETQ. The CDR3 extends over 14 amino acids. J was trimmed by 6 bases and V by 4 bases; bases with no gene match: 6. CDR3: CASSPTGGGNEQFF. DNA of the CDR3: TGCGCCAGCAGCCCGACGGGAGGGGGCAATGAGCAGTTCTTC.

This clone was detected only a few times. The rearrangement uses TRBV4-2 and TRBJ1-2; the D is unclear. Germline CDR1 reads LGHNA; CDR2 reads YNFKEQ. The CDR3 is 16 residues long. Trimming took 2 bases from V and 7 from J, leaving 20 bases between them. The CDR3 here is CASSQSRLERKGGYTF. DNA for the CDR3: TGTGCCAGCAGCCAAAGTCGGTTGGAGAGAAAAGGTGGCTACACCTTC.

V usage is TRBV18 and J usage is TRBJ1-2; TRBD1 is a possible D gene (5 bases). CDR1 and CDR2 from the germline V gene are KGHSH and LQKENI. CDR3 size: 13 residues. The V end was cut by 3 bases, the J end by 2 bases, with 7 bases between. Here the CDR3 DNA reads TGTGCCAGCTCACCGGACATGAACTATGGCTACACCTTC. This sequence encodes CASSPDMNYGYTF.

V gene TRBV7-8 combines with J gene TRBJ1-3; D not resolved. The CDR3 loop spans 15 amino acids. Germline-derived CDR1 and CDR2 are SGHVS and FQNEAQ. The ends were cut back, 3 bases at V and 6 bases at J, with 15 bases in the middle. CDR3 DNA: TGTGCCAGCAGCTTGTCGGTAGCCGCGAAAAACACCATATATTTT. Protein: CASSLSVAAKNTIYF.

This chain uses TRBV3-1 (or the pseudogene TRBV3-2) with TRBJ1-1, with D perhaps TRBD1 (5 bases). The CDR3 has 15 residues. Per germline, CDR1 LGHDT and CDR2 YNNKEL (reference sequence). The V gene lost 0 bases and the J gene lost 4 bases, with 12 bases spanning the gap. The chain's CDR3 is CASSQDQGRSTEAFF. CDR3 coding DNA: TGTGCCAGCAGCCAAGATCAGGGAAGGAGCACTGAAGCTTTCTTT.

In DNA form, the CDR3 reads TGTGCCAGCAGCCCGCGGGGGACAGGGGGGAACACTGAAGCTTTCTTT. Translated: CASSPRGTGGNTEAFF. This chain uses TRBV7-9 with TRBJ1-1; TRBD1 agrees at 11 bases. Germline lookup yields CDR1 SEHNR and CDR2 FQNEAQ (reference sequence). Trimming took 5 bases from V and 1 from J; bases not matched to a gene: 6. The CDR3 spans 16 residues. Supplemented by reference TRBV7-9 and TRBJ1-1, the full variable domain reads DTGVSQNPRHKITKRGQNVTFRCDPISEHNRLYWYRQTLGQGPEFLTYFQNEAQLEKSRLLSDRFSAERPKGSFSTLEIQRTEQGDSAMYLCASSPRGTGGNTEAFFGQGTRLTVV.

This chain uses TRBV11-2 with TRBJ1-1; the D gene is possibly TRBD1 (6 bases). Trimming removed 3 bases at V and 6 bases at J, with 17 bases between. This CDR3 comprises 15 residues. Germline values: CDR1 SGHAT, CDR2 FQNNGV. CDR3 loop: CASSFRSGGKSEAFF. DNA of the CDR3: TGTGCCAGCAGCTTTCGATCTGGGGGCAAGTCTGAAGCTTTCTTT.

The chain recombines TRBV27 with TRBJ1-4, with TRBD1 matching 9 bases. The CDR3 loop spans 14 amino acids. The V gene end was trimmed by 5 bases and the J gene end by 8 bases; junction bases not matched to a gene: 6. Germline CDR1 MNHEY, CDR2 SMNVEV (reference sequence). CDR3 sequence reads: CASSPRDREEKLFF. CDR3 DNA: TGTGCCAGCAGTCCCCGGGACAGGGAGGAAAAACTGTTTTTT.

The chain combines TRBV19 with TRBJ2-1, with 11 bases identical to TRBD2. This CDR3 is 17 amino acids long. Trimming removed 5 bases from V and 6 bases from J; junction bases left unmatched: 12. Germline assignment: CDR1 LNHDA and CDR2 SQIVND (reference sequence). The CDR3 loop reads CASSHSGRAGVGNEQFF. Here the CDR3 DNA reads TGTGCCAGTAGTCATAGCGGGAGGGCCGGAGTTGGCAATGAGCAGTTCTTC.

V is TRBV28 and J is TRBJ1-1; 9 bases are shared with TRBD1. V shed 1 base and J 3 bases; nucleotides not matched to a gene: 9. The CDR3 is 17 residues long. In germline, CDR1 is MDHEN, CDR2 SYDVKM. CDR3 sequence (DNA): TGTGCCAGCAGTTTATCCTTGAGGGACAGGGCCCACACTGAAGCTTTCTTT. Its protein is CASSLSLRDRAHTEAFF.

The sample holds a few counts of this clone. This rearrangement joins TRBV4-1 to TRBJ2-7; D may be TRBD1 (5 bases). Germline CDR1 is MGHRA and CDR2 is YSYEKL. V gave up 2 bases and J gave up 4 bases, with 9 bases separating them. The CDR3 is 13 amino acids. Here the CDR3 reads CASSQSTGYEQYF. CDR3 sequence (DNA): TGCGCCAGCAGCCAATCTACAGGTTACGAGCAGTACTTC.